This T cell receptor beta chain was sequenced in a study of OX40 agonist ivuxolimab in advanced cancers. Turning to the overall study: Ivuxolimab, which targeted the costimulatory receptor OX40 (CD134), was an agonistic, fully human IgG2 monoclonal antibody. Intravenous ivuxolimab was administered to patients every 2 weeks at six dose levels: 0.01, 0.1, 0.3, 1.5, 3 and 10 mg/kg. Partial responses occurred in three dose-escalation patients: two with cutaneous melanoma and one with hepatocellular carcinoma. A male proportion of approximately 83% and a mean age of approximately 55 years, ranging from 23 to 79, were recorded for the dose-escalation cohort. Prior anti-PD-1, anti-PD-L1 or anti-CTLA-4 therapy was permitted, and checkpoint inhibitors had been received by under 50% of dose-escalation patients. The point of sequencing TCRbeta in the periphery was to test whether ivuxolimab changed TCR sequence diversity and drove clonal T-cell expansion. The monotherapy dose-escalation portion (N of about 50 patients) of the phase I ivuxolimab trial is reported in the paper. Of the approximately 53 patients in dose escalation, some 20 had hepatocellular carcinoma, about 15 had melanoma, 9 had renal cell carcinoma and 9 had head and neck cancer.

Beyond this particular receptor, the publication reports: After ivuxolimab, more expanded clones were found on average in CD8+ T cells than in CD4+ T cells. Which antigens the clonally expanded peripheral T cells were specific for was not determined. At doses of 0.1 to 3.0 mg/kg, clonal expansion of both CD4+ and CD8+ blood T cells was observed from baseline to week 6. In the 0.1-3.0 mg/kg groups, partial responders were among the patients with the lowest normalized peripheral clonal expansion, particularly in CD8+ T cells. Low levels of normalized T-cell clonal expansion were also shown by some nonresponding patients.

This clone was seen a handful of times. Its antigen remains unidentified. Per-base quality was not reported, and no clone a single base away is much larger than it. Genomic DNA was isolated from the sorted cells so that the TCRbeta CDR3 region could be sequenced. The immunoSEQ Assay was used to sequence the TCRbeta CDR3 regions. TCRdb took over this immuneACCESS table, retaining in-frame rearrangements with V and J assigned. Such tables are incomplete; in checked studies, under half of the missing clones stem from an unresolved V gene, and the remainder is unexplained. This sample is represented by roughly 79,000 clones; 84% of them were singletons. The ten largest clonotypes hold around 0.51% of the sample. The trial excluded patients who had a history of autoimmune disease or were on systemic immunosuppression. In every dose cohort, peripheral blood was drawn for TCR sequencing at baseline, cycle 4 day 1, and cycle 7 day 1. Samples were obtained from an open-label, multicenter, first-in-human phase I dose-escalation trial of ivuxolimab. The trial enrolled adults with locally advanced or metastatic head and neck squamous cell, hepatocellular, melanoma or renal cell carcinoma. Before TCR sequencing, CD4+ T cells and CD8+ T cells were sorted from peripheral blood as separate populations.

The input for sequencing was CD4+ or CD8+ T cells sorted from blood, taken in a trial of the OX40 agonist ivuxolimab. This TCR came from an adult with an advanced solid tumor such as melanoma, head and neck, liver or kidney cancer.

The bases read TGTGCCAGCAGCGTACGGGAGGGCCGGGCGCAGTATTTT. This encodes CASSVREGRAQYF. This chain is built from TRBV9 and TRBJ2-3, with 8 bases in between that match TRBD2. Relative to germline, V is missing 1 base and J is missing 10 bases, with 5 bases of the junction outside any gene match. CDR1 and CDR2 are read off the germline V gene as SGDLS and YYNGEE. Reading from cysteine to phenylalanine, the CDR3 counts 13 amino acids. The only DNA kept is the CDR3, 39 bases in frame from the first base.